The 16 T cell receptor beta chains below were found in one sample sequenced in a study of OX40 agonist ivuxolimab in advanced cancers. The data were produced by immunoSEQ multiplex PCR, yet TCRdb's version contains in-frame clones alone and is incomplete. The profile covers 90,000 or so clones, with roughly 90% appearing a single time and 3.4% taken by the ten largest. The sample consisted of CD4+ or CD8+ T cells sorted from blood, taken in a trial of the OX40 agonist ivuxolimab. The source is an adult with an advanced solid tumor such as melanoma, head and neck, liver or kidney cancer.

The genes are TRBV7-9 and TRBJ2-7, with TRBD1 identical over 7 bases. Germline V CDR1 and CDR2: SEHNR, FQNEAQ (reference sequence). With V trimmed by 1 base and J by 0 bases, 9 bases remained unmatched. This CDR3 has 17 residues. CDR3 nucleotides: TGTGCCAGCAGCTTAGTCAGGGCGACAGGGAGCTCCTACGAGCAGTACTTC. It encodes CASSLVRATGSSYEQYF. Variable domain in full (rest from reference TRBV7-9 and TRBJ2-7): DTGVSQNPRHKITKRGQNVTFRCDPISEHNRLYWYRQTLGQGPEFLTYFQNEAQLEKSRLLSDRFSAERPKGSFSTLEIQRTEQGDSAMYLCASSLVRATGSSYEQYFGPGTRLTVT.

The chain recombines TRBV7-9 with TRBJ2-7; 12 nucleotides agree with TRBD2. The CDR3 length is 15 residues. The germline gives CDR1 SEHNR, CDR2 FQNEAQ (reference sequence). V lost 5 bases to trimming and J lost 5 bases; unmatched junction nucleotides: 7. The CDR3 here is CASSATSGRGNEQYF. As DNA, the CDR3 is TGTGCCAGCAGCGCGACTAGCGGGAGAGGCAACGAGCAGTACTTC.

V and J are TRBV10-2 and TRBJ2-5; D unclear. Germline V gives CDR1 WSHSY, CDR2 SAAADI. The CDR3 is made up of 12 amino acids. Trimming left V 3 bases short and J 0 bases short, with 2 bases between. CDR3 nucleotide sequence: TGCGCCAGCAGTGACTACCAAGAGACCCAGTACTTC. It translates to CASSDYQETQYF.

The rearrangement links TRBV9 to TRBJ1-5, with a weak D call TRBD1 (5 bases). This CDR3 has 15 amino acids. Trimming cost V 3 bases and J 7 bases, with 17 bases left between them. CDR1 is SGDLS and CDR2 is YYNGEE in the germline V gene. The chain's CDR3 is CASSGGAGARQPQHF. In DNA, the CDR3 is TGTGCCAGCAGCGGAGGGGCCGGGGCCAGACAGCCCCAGCATTTT. Variable domain in full (rest from reference TRBV9 and TRBJ1-5): DSGVTQTPKHLITATGQRVTLRCSPRSGDLSVYWYQQSLDQGLQFLIQYYNGEERAKGNILERFSAQQFPDLHSELNLSSLELGDSALYFCASSGGAGARQPQHFGDGTRLSIL.

The V and J genes are TRBV27 and TRBJ1-4; perhaps TRBD1 as D (5 bases). The CDR3 extends over 15 amino acids. Trimming removed 2 bases at V and 7 bases at J, with 14 bases between. Germline CDR1 reads MNHEY; CDR2 reads SMNVEV (reference sequence). The CDR3 region is CASSLRPGVGEKLFF. The DNA of the CDR3 is TGTGCCAGCAGTTTACGCCCGGGGGTGGGTGAAAAACTGTTTTTT.

The rearrangement links TRBV10-1 to TRBJ2-1; D unresolved. The CDR3 sequence is 14 residues long. Between the trimmed V and J ends, which lost 0 bases and 3 bases, there was a span of 6 bases. CDR1 and CDR2 (germline): WNHNN, SYGVQD (reference sequence). CDR3: CASSESDGYNEQFF. The CDR3 DNA sequence: TGCGCCAGCAGTGAGTCGGACGGCTACAATGAGCAGTTCTTC.

The V call is TRBV2, the J call TRBJ2-3; D not certain. This CDR3 comprises 14 residues. The germline gives CDR1 SNHLY, CDR2 FYNNEI. Trimming shortened V by 4 bases and J by 0 bases, and 8 bases separated the two germline ends. CDR3 amino acids: CASSVQASTDTQYF. In DNA form, the CDR3 reads TGTGCCAGCAGTGTTCAGGCGAGCACAGATACGCAGTATTTT.

The chain uses TRBV7-9 and TRBJ2-1, with TRBD2 matching 9 bases. The V segment lost 5 bases and the J segment 2 bases; nucleotides outside the gene matches: 4. The germline V gene has CDR1 SEHNR and CDR2 FQNEAQ (reference sequence). There are 15 residues in the CDR3. The CDR3 here is CASSKGTSPYNEQFF. Here the CDR3 DNA reads TGTGCCAGCAGCAAAGGGACTAGCCCCTACAATGAGCAGTTCTTC.

This clone was counted a single time. The rearrangement joins TRBV10-2 to TRBJ2-7, with 9 bases matching TRBD2. The CDR3 contains 15 residues. Germline CDR1 is WSHSY and CDR2 is SAAADI. With V trimmed by 6 bases and J by 1 base, 7 bases remained unmatched. The CDR3 region is CASSPPGLASYEQYF. CDR3 nucleotide sequence: TGCGCCAGCAGCCCTCCGGGACTAGCATCCTACGAGCAGTACTTC.

In its sample, this clone was seen once. The chain links TRBV9 to TRBJ2-1; D not certain. The V end lost 0 bases, the J end lost 0 bases, and 10 bases lay between the germline ends. CDR3 length equals 16 residues. Germline-derived CDR1 and CDR2 are SGDLS and YYNGEE. The CDR3 spells CASSVATFSSYNEQFF. The CDR3 nucleotides are TGTGCCAGCAGCGTAGCTACTTTTAGCTCCTACAATGAGCAGTTCTTC.

The V gene is TRBV6-5, the J gene TRBJ2-7, with a possible D match to TRBD2 (5 bases). V shed 8 bases and J shed 3 bases, with 17 bases lying between them. CDR1 is MNHEY, CDR2 SVGAGI, per germline. CDR3 length: 14 residues. The CDR3 region has the DNA TGTGCCAGCTCGAACGAGGGTGGGCTCTACGAGCAGTACTTC. Translation: CASSNEGGLYEQYF.

The chain couples TRBV6-5 to TRBJ2-7, with no clear D. The CDR3 loop spans 13 amino acids. Germline lookup yields CDR1 MNHEY and CDR2 SVGAGI. V was shortened by 2 bases and J by 4 bases, with 9 bases between the two germline ends. The CDR3 spells CASSYDFGYEQYF. CDR3 nucleotide sequence: TGTGCCAGCAGTTACGATTTTGGGTACGAGCAGTACTTC.

V gene TRBV5-1 combines with J gene TRBJ2-7; D remains unclear. CDR3 length: 11 residues. V gave up 1 base and J gave up 5 bases, with 4 bases separating them. Germline CDR1 reads SGHRS; CDR2 reads YFSETQ. The CDR3 DNA sequence: TGCGCCAGCAGCTTGTCGGACGAGCAGTACTTC. It codes for CASSLSDEQYF.

The chain employs TRBV29-1 and TRBJ2-5; D perhaps matches TRBD1 (6 bases). With 3 bases removed from V and 5 bases from J, the gap between germline ends came to 25 bases. The CDR3 runs to 17 residues. Germline V gives CDR1 SQVTM, CDR2 ANQGSEA. This CDR3 is CSVDQGRDNDWWETQYF. DNA of the CDR3: TGCAGCGTTGATCAGGGACGGGACAACGATTGGTGGGAGACCCAGTACTTC.

This clone was seen a few times. The V gene is TRBV5-6, the J gene TRBJ1-2; 7 nucleotides line up with TRBD1. J gave up 4 bases and V 0 bases, and 12 bases lay outside the gene matches. The CDR3 has 17 amino acids. Germline loops: CDR1 SGHDT, CDR2 YYEEEE. The CDR3, as DNA: TGTGCCAGCAGCTTGGTGCTCTTAGGGGGCGGCCCCTATGGCTACACCTTC. As protein: CASSLVLLGGGPYGYTF.

The V gene is TRBV30, the J gene TRBJ1-5, with a tentative D call TRBD1 (5 bases). This CDR3 is 14 amino acids long. V lost 1 base, J lost 6 bases, and 13 bases lay in between. Germline V gives CDR1 GTSNPN, CDR2 SVGIG (reference sequence). This CDR3 is CAWSEFGGGQPQHF. In DNA form, the CDR3 reads TGTGCCTGGAGTGAATTTGGGGGGGGTCAGCCCCAGCATTTT.